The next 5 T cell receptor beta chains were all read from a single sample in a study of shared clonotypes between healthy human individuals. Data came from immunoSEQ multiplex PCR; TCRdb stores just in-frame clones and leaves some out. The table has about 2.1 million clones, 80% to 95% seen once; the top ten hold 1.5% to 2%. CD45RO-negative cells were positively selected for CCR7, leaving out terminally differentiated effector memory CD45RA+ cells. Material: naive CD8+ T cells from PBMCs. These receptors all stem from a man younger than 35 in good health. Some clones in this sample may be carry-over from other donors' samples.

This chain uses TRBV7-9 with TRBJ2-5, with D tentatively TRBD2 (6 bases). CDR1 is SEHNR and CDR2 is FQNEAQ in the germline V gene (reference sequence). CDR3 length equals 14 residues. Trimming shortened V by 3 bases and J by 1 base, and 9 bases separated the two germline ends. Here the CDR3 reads CASSFRDFQETQYF. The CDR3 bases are TGTGCCAGCAGCTTCAGGGACTTCCAAGAGACCCAGTACTTC. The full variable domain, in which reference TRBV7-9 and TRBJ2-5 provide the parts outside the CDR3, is DTGVSQNPRHKITKRGQNVTFRCDPISEHNRLYWYRQTLGQGPEFLTYFQNEAQLEKSRLLSDRFSAERPKGSFSTLEIQRTEQGDSAMYLCASSFRDFQETQYFGPGTRLLVL.

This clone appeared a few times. Here the CDR3 DNA reads TGCGCCAGCAGTGAGTCGAAGACTAGTGACGAGCAGTACTTC. Protein: CASSESKTSDEQYF. This chain uses TRBV10-1 with TRBJ2-7; D is possibly TRBD2 (6 bases). V was pared by 0 bases and J by 5 bases, with 11 bases between. Germline V CDR1 and CDR2: WNHNN, SYGVQD (reference sequence). The CDR3 contains 14 residues.

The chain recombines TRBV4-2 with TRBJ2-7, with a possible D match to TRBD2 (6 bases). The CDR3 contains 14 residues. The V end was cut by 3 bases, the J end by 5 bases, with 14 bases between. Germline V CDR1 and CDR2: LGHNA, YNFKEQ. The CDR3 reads CASSQGLKGHEQYF. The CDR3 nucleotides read TGTGCCAGCAGCCAGGGACTCAAAGGCCACGAGCAGTACTTC.

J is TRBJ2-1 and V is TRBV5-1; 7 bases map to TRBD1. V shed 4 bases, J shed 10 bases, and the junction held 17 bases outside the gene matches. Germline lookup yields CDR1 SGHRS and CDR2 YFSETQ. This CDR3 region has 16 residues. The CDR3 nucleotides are TGCGCCAGCAGCCCGAAACCGGGACAGTCCTCTGGAGAGCAGTTCTTC. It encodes CASSPKPGQSSGEQFF.

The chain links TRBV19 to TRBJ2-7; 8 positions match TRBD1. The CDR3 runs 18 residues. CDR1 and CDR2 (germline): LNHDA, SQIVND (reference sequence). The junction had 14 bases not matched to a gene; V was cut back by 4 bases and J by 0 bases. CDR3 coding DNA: TGTGCCAGTAGTACCGACCGGACAGGGATGTCCAGCTCCTACGAGCAGTACTTC. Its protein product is CASSTDRTGMSSSYEQYF.